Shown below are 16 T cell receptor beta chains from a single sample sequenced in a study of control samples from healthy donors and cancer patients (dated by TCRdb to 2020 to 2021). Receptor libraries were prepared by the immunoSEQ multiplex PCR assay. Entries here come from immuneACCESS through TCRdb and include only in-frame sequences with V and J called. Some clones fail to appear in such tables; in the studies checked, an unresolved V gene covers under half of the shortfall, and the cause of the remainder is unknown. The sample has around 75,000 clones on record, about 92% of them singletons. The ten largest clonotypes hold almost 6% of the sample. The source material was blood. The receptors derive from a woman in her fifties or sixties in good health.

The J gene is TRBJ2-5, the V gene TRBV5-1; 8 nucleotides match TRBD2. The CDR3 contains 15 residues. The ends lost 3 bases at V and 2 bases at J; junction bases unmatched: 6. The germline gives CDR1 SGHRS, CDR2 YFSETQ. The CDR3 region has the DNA TGCGCCAGCAGCTCGGCCGGGACTAGACAAGAGACCCAGTACTTC. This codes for CASSSAGTRQETQYF.

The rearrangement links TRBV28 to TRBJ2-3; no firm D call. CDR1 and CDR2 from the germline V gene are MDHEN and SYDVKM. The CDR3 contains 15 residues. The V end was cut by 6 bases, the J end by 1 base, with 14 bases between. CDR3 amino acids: CASRLDLPGTDTQYF. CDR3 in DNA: TGTGCCAGCAGGCTCGACTTGCCGGGCACAGATACGCAGTATTTT. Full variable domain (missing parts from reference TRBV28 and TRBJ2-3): DVKVTQSSRYLVKRTGEKVFLECVQDMDHENMFWYRQDPGLGLRLIYFSYDVKMKEKGDIPEGYSVSREKKERFSLILESASTNQTSMYLCASRLDLPGTDTQYFGPGTRLTVL.

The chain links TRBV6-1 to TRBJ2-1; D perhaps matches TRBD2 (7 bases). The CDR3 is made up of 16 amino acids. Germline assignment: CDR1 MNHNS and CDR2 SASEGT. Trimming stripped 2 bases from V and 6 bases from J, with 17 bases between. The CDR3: CASSENIGLGGNEQFF. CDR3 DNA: TGTGCCAGCAGTGAAAACATAGGACTAGGGGGCAATGAGCAGTTCTTC.

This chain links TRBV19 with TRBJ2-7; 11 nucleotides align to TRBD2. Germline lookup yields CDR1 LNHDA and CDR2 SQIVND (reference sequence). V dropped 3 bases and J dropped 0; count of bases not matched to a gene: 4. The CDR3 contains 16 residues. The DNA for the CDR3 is TGTGCCAGTAGTATGTCCGGGACTAGCGGCTCCTACGAGCAGTACTTC. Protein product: CASSMSGTSGSYEQYF.

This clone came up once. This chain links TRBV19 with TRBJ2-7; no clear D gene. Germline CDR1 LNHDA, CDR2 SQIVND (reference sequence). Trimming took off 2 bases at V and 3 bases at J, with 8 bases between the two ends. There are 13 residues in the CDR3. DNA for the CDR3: TGTGCCAGTAGTATATCGGGCAGCTACGAGCAGTACTTC. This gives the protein CASSISGSYEQYF. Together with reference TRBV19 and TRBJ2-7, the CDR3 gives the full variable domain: DGGITQSPKYLFRKEGQNVTLSCEQNLNHDAMYWYRQDPGQGLRLIYYSQIVNDFQKGDIAEGYSVSREKKESFPLTVTSAQKNPTAFYLCASSISGSYEQYFGPGTRLTVT.

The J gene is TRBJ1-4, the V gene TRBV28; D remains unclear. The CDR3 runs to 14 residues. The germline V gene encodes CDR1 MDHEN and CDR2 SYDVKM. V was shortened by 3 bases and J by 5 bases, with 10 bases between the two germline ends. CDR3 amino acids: CASSLRVENEKLFF. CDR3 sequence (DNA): TGTGCCAGCAGTTTGAGGGTGGAGAATGAAAAACTGTTTTTT.

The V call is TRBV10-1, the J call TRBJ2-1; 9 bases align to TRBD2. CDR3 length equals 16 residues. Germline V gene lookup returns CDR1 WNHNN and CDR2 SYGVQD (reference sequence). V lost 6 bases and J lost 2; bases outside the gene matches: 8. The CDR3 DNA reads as TGCGCCAGCAGCTCCTCTAGCGGGGTGACCTACAATGAGCAGTTCTTC. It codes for CASSSSSGVTYNEQFF.

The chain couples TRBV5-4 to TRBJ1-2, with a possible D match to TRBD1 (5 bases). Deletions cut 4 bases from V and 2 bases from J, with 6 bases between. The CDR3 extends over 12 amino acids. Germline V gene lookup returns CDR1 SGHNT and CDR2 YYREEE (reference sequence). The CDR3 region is CASSRDNYGYTF. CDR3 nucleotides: TGTGCCAGCAGCCGGGACAACTATGGCTACACCTTC.

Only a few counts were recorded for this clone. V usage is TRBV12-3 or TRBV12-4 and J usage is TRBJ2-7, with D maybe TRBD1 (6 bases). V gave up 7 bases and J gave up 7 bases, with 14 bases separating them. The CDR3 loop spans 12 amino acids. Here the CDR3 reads CASTSQRGEQYF. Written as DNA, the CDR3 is TGTGCCAGCACCTCTCAGAGGGGGGAGCAGTACTTC.

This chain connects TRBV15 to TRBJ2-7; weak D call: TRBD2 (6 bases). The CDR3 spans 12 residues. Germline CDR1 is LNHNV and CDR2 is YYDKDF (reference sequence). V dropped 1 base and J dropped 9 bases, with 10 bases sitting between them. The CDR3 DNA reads TGTGCCACCAGCAGAGCCGGGGGACGGCAGTACTTC. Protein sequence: CATSRAGGRQYF. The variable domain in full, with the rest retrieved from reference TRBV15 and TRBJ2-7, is DAMVIQNPRYQVTQFGKPVTLSCSQTLNHNVMYWYQQKSSQAPKLLFHYYDKDFNNEADTPDNFQSRRPNTSFCFLDIRSPGLGDTAMYLCATSRAGGRQYFGPGTRLTVT.

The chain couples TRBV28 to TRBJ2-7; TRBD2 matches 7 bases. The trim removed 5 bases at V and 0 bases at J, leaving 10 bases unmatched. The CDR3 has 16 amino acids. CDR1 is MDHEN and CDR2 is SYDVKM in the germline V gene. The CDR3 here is CASSGGAGDLSYEQYF. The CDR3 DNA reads TGTGCCAGCAGTGGAGGGGCGGGAGATCTCTCCTACGAGCAGTACTTC.

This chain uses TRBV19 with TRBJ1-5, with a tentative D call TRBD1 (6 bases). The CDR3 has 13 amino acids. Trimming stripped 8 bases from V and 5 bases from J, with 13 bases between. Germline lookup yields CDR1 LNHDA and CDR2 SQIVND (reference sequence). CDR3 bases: TGTGCCAGTTCCTACAGGGAGCATCAGCCCCAGCATTTT. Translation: CASSYREHQPQHF.

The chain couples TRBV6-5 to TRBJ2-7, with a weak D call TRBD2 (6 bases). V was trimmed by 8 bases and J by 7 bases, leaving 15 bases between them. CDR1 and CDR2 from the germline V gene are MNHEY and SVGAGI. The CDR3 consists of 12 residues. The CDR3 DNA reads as TGTGCCAGCGCGTTTCAGGGAGGAGAGCAGTACTTC. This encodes CASAFQGGEQYF.

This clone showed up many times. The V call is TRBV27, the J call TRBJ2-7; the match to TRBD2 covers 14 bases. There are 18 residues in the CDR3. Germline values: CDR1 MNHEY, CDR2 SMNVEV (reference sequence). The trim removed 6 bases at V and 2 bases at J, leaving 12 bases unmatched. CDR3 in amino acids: CASRPQGTSGRHPYEQYF. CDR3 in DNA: TGTGCCAGCAGGCCCCAGGGGACTAGCGGGAGACACCCCTACGAGCAGTACTTC.

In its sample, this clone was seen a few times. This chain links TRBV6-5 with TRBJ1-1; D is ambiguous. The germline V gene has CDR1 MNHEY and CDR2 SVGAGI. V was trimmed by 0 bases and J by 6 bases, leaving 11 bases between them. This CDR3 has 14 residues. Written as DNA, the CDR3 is TGTGCCAGCAGTTACTCCGAGGGAACCCCTGAAGCTTTCTTT. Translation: CASSYSEGTPEAFF.

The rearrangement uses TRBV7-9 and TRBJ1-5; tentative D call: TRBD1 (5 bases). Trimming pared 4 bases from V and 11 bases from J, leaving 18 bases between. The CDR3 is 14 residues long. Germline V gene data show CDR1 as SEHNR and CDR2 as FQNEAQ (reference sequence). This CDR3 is CASSSGRGLRTQHF. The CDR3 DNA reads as TGTGCCAGCAGCTCGGGACGGGGATTAAGGACCCAGCATTTT.